Following are 27 T cell receptor beta chains from one sample sequenced in a study of blood T cell repertoires in COVID-19. Only in-frame clones appear in the TCRdb table, and some are missing; sequencing was by immunoSEQ multiplex PCR. The data show 70,000 or so clones, around 83% seen once. Source material: peripheral blood. The receptor source for this set is a man between 65 and 85 years old with active COVID-19.

The chain carries TRBV5-5 and TRBJ2-1; 10 nucleotides agree with TRBD2. The CDR3 sequence is 16 residues long. Germline values: CDR1 SGHKS, CDR2 YYEKEE (reference sequence). V lost 0 bases and J lost 2; bases outside the gene matches: 2. The CDR3 reads CASSLVGLAAYNEQFF. The CDR3, as DNA: TGTGCCAGCAGCTTGGTTGGACTAGCGGCCTACAATGAGCAGTTCTTC.

This rearrangement joins TRBV19 to TRBJ2-1; tentative D call: TRBD1 (6 bases). The V end lost 7 bases, the J end lost 4 bases, and 14 bases lay between the germline ends. Per germline, CDR1 LNHDA and CDR2 SQIVND (reference sequence). The CDR3 sequence is 14 residues long. The CDR3 nucleotides are TGTGCCAGTATGGGGGCAGGCGCTTACAATGAGCAGTTCTTC. Its translation: CASMGAGAYNEQFF.

The V gene is TRBV18, the J gene TRBJ1-1; the match to TRBD1 covers 12 bases. Looked up from germline, CDR1 is KGHSH and CDR2 is LQKENI. This CDR3 is 17 amino acids long. Trimming took 6 bases from V and 3 from J; bases not matched to a gene: 11. CDR3 nucleotides: TGTGCCAGCTCCCGGGACAGGGGGCCCTCGGGAGACACTGAAGCTTTCTTT. Residues: CASSRDRGPSGDTEAFF.

V is TRBV5-1 and J is TRBJ2-7; 8 nucleotides match TRBD1. The CDR3 sequence is 15 residues long. CDR1 and CDR2 from the germline V gene are SGHRS and YFSETQ. The junction had 4 bases not matched to a gene; V was cut back by 0 bases and J by 2 bases. The CDR3 DNA reads TGCGCCAGCAGCTTGGCAGGGGGCGCACCCTACGAGCAGTACTTC. This sequence encodes CASSLAGGAPYEQYF.

The rearrangement joins TRBV30 to TRBJ2-1, with 11 bases identical to TRBD2. The length of the CDR3 is 14 residues. Germline lookup yields CDR1 GTSNPN and CDR2 SVGIG (reference sequence). V was pared by 5 bases and J by 3 bases, with 3 bases of the junction left unmatched. CDR3 in DNA: TGTGCCTGGGAGACTAGCGGGGACTACAATGAGCAGTTCTTC. Residues: CAWETSGDYNEQFF.

This chain joins TRBV3-1 (or the pseudogene TRBV3-2) and TRBJ1-2; D remains unclear. The V and J ends lost 0 bases and 5 bases respectively, with 13 bases between them. From germline, CDR1 is LGHDT and CDR2 YNNKEL (reference sequence). The CDR3 is 15 amino acids. In DNA form, the CDR3 reads TGTGCCAGCAGCCAAGATCAAGCGAGACCGTATGGCTACACCTTC. Translation gives CASSQDQARPYGYTF.

The DNA of the CDR3 is TGTGCCAGCAGCTTAGGGAGGGCCCGGGGCACAGATACGCAGTATTTT. Its translation is CASSLGRARGTDTQYF. J is TRBJ2-3 and V is TRBV7-8; possible D gene TRBD2, 6 bases. CDR3 length: 16 residues. Looked up from germline, CDR1 is SGHVS and CDR2 is FQNEAQ. Between the trimmed V and J ends, which lost 1 base and 1 base, there was a span of 12 bases.

This clone appeared a single time. The V and J genes are TRBV5-4 and TRBJ2-1, with TRBD2 as a possible D gene (6 bases). The germline CDR1 and CDR2 sequences are SGHNT and YYREEE (reference sequence). The CDR3 consists of 18 residues. The V gene lost 5 bases and the J gene lost 0 bases, with 21 bases spanning the gap. CDR3 loop: CASREGGGYGSSYNEQFF. CDR3 coding DNA: TGTGCCAGCAGGGAGGGTGGCGGGTACGGGAGCTCCTACAATGAGCAGTTCTTC.

The V and J genes are TRBV28 and TRBJ2-7, with D possibly matching TRBD1 (6 bases). The CDR3 runs 14 residues. Germline values: CDR1 MDHEN, CDR2 SYDVKM. Deletions cut 5 bases from V and 3 bases from J, with 14 bases between. CDR3 DNA sequence: TGTGCCAGCAGTCCCCCCGGGACATACTACGAGCAGTACTTC. This gives the protein CASSPPGTYYEQYF.

This clone came up once. The chain carries TRBV7-3 and TRBJ2-1; 9 nucleotides match TRBD2. The CDR3 covers 16 residues. Trimming cost V 5 bases and J 8 bases; bases outside gene matches: 13. Germline V gene sequence: CDR1 SGHTA, CDR2 FQGTGA. The CDR3 region has the DNA TGTGCCAGCAGCCCCCGACTAGCGGAGGAGAGGGATGAGCAGTTCTTC. Translated: CASSPRLAEERDEQFF.

The chain links TRBV2 to TRBJ1-2; D gene unclear. The CDR3 has 16 amino acids. Germline CDR1 reads SNHLY; CDR2 reads FYNNEI. V gave up 2 bases and J gave up 8 bases, with 21 bases separating them. The CDR3 nucleotides read TGTGCCAGCAGTGAATTGGGAGGCCTACCCGGGCGGGGCTACACCTTC. This sequence encodes CASSELGGLPGRGYTF.

V usage is TRBV5-4 and J usage is TRBJ2-3; maybe TRBD2 (6 bases). The germline gives CDR1 SGHNT, CDR2 YYREEE (reference sequence). The CDR3 is 16 amino acids. V gave up 0 bases and J gave up 0 bases, with 11 bases separating them. The CDR3 sequence is CASSLAASESTDTQYF. CDR3 DNA: TGTGCCAGCAGCTTGGCGGCTAGCGAAAGCACAGATACGCAGTATTTT.

The rearrangement joins TRBV4-3 to TRBJ1-2; D unclear. Trimming shortened V by 4 bases and J by 2 bases, and 8 bases separated the two germline ends. This CDR3 is 13 amino acids long. From germline, CDR1 is LGHNA and CDR2 YSLEER. CDR3 protein: CASSPRVNYGYTF. In nucleotides, the CDR3 is TGCGCCAGCAGCCCTAGAGTCAACTATGGCTACACCTTC.

The chain carries TRBV29-1 and TRBJ2-7; 7 bases fit TRBD1. Germline V gene sequence: CDR1 SQVTM, CDR2 ANQGSEA. CDR3 length: 11 residues. Unmatched junction bases numbered 2, after V lost 7 bases and J lost 2 bases. CDR3 protein: CSGGTAYEQYF. DNA of the CDR3: TGCAGCGGGGGGACAGCCTACGAGCAGTACTTC.

The V gene is TRBV28, the J gene TRBJ2-3; 7 bases fit TRBD2. The CDR3 is 16 amino acids. The germline V gene encodes CDR1 MDHEN and CDR2 SYDVKM. Unmatched junction bases numbered 7, after V lost 4 bases and J lost 0 bases. The CDR3 DNA reads as TGTGCCAGCAGTTCATGGGGGGGGTCTAGCACAGATACGCAGTATTTT. The encoded protein is CASSSWGGSSTDTQYF. The whole variable domain, filled in from reference TRBV28 and TRBJ2-3, reads DVKVTQSSRYLVKRTGEKVFLECVQDMDHENMFWYRQDPGLGLRLIYFSYDVKMKEKGDIPEGYSVSREKKERFSLILESASTNQTSMYLCASSSWGGSSTDTQYFGPGTRLTVL.

The sample holds one count of this clone. V and J are TRBV28 and TRBJ1-2; D may be TRBD1 (6 bases). The CDR3 is 15 amino acids. Per the germline V gene, CDR1 is MDHEN and CDR2 is SYDVKM. The V and J ends lost 2 bases and 7 bases respectively, with 17 bases between them. The CDR3 sequence is CASSLPGQLWGGYTF. DNA of the CDR3: TGTGCCAGCAGTTTACCCGGACAGCTCTGGGGTGGCTACACCTTC.

This chain connects TRBV7-2 to TRBJ2-7, with unresolved D. The CDR3 runs 16 residues. The V and J ends lost 1 base and 3 bases respectively, with 16 bases between them. The germline V gene encodes CDR1 SGHTA and CDR2 FQGNSA. The DNA for the CDR3 is TGTGCCAGCAGCTTAGACCCCGGAACCTCGGGCTACGAGCAGTACTTC. Translated, it gives CASSLDPGTSGYEQYF.

This sequence joins TRBV7-2 and TRBJ2-7; perhaps TRBD2 as D (6 bases). V was shortened by 5 bases and J by 2 bases, with 13 bases between the two germline ends. Germline V lookup: CDR1 SGHTA, CDR2 FQGNSA. The CDR3 has 14 amino acids. The CDR3 sequence is CASSPGSDPYEQYF. For the CDR3, the DNA is TGTGCCAGCAGCCCCGGGAGCGACCCCTACGAGCAGTACTTC.

This chain connects TRBV7-2 to TRBJ1-2; D uncertain. Germline V CDR1 and CDR2: SGHTA, FQGNSA. This CDR3 has 13 amino acids. V lost 5 bases, J lost 1 base, and 8 bases lay in between. The CDR3 loop reads CASSADFNYGYTF. CDR3 bases: TGTGCCAGCAGCGCCGACTTTAACTATGGCTACACCTTC.

The rearrangement uses TRBV18 and TRBJ1-2, with D possibly being TRBD1 (5 bases). The germline CDR1 and CDR2 sequences are KGHSH and LQKENI. CDR3 length: 14 residues. Trimming left V 0 bases short and J 3 bases short, with 8 bases between. The CDR3 nucleotides are TGTGCCAGCTCACCACCAGCGGGGGACTATGGCTACACCTTC. Protein: CASSPPAGDYGYTF.

V and J are TRBV5-6 and TRBJ2-1, with a tentative D call TRBD2 (6 bases). The length of the CDR3 is 16 residues. The V gene's germline CDR1 is SGHDT and CDR2 YYEEEE. V gave up 4 bases and J gave up 0 bases, with 14 bases separating them. CDR3 bases: TGTGCCAGCAGCCCGACTAGGTCCCCCTCCTACAATGAGCAGTTCTTC. Encoded protein: CASSPTRSPSYNEQFF.

CDR3 region: CASRTGLAGNNEQFF. CDR3 DNA: TGTGCCAGTAGGACGGGACTAGCGGGAAACAATGAGCAGTTCTTC. The genes are TRBV19 and TRBJ2-1; 13 nucleotides agree with TRBD2. Germline loops: CDR1 LNHDA, CDR2 SQIVND (reference sequence). This CDR3 comprises 15 residues. Trimming at V came to 6 bases and at J to 5 bases, leaving 4 bases not matched to a gene.

The chain joins TRBV27 to TRBJ1-4; maybe TRBD1 (5 bases). The CDR3 consists of 16 residues. Germline CDR1 is MNHEY and CDR2 is SMNVEV (reference sequence). Trimming removed 5 bases from V and 6 bases from J, with 19 bases in between. CDR3 region: CASSGSGAGEYEKLFF. CDR3 sequence (DNA): TGTGCCAGCAGTGGGTCTGGGGCCGGAGAATATGAAAAACTGTTTTTT.

The rearrangement joins TRBV3-1 (or the pseudogene TRBV3-2) to TRBJ1-5; the match to TRBD1 covers 10 bases. Trimming at V came to 2 bases and at J to 5 bases, leaving 3 bases not matched to a gene. CDR3 length: 15 amino acids. Germline CDR1 LGHDT, CDR2 YNNKEL (reference sequence). In DNA form, the CDR3 reads TGTGCCAGCAGCCAATGGACAGGGGGAGATCAGCCCCAGCATTTT. It codes for CASSQWTGGDQPQHF.

Only one count was recorded for this clone. This chain links TRBV5-5 with TRBJ2-5; possible D gene TRBD2, 6 bases. V was pared by 6 bases and J by 5 bases, with 14 bases between. The CDR3 totals 13 residues. Germline CDR1 is SGHKS and CDR2 is YYEKEE (reference sequence). The CDR3 DNA reads as TGTGCCAGCACCCCACGGGGGATGGAGACCCAGTACTTC. This translates into CASTPRGMETQYF.

This sequence joins TRBV4-2 and TRBJ1-2; unclear D gene. This CDR3 has 15 residues. Germline CDR1 and CDR2: LGHNA and YNFKEQ. V was cut by 4 bases and J by 2 bases, with 14 bases left in between. CDR3 coding DNA: TGTGCCAGCAGCCGAGAAGGTGGGGAGAACTATGGCTACACCTTC. Its protein is CASSREGGENYGYTF.

The gene calls are TRBV6-5 and TRBJ2-1; 10 bases agree with TRBD2. Germline trimming cut 7 bases from V and 6 bases from J; bases unmatched to any gene: 6. CDR3 length: 14 residues. Per the germline V gene, CDR1 is MNHEY and CDR2 is SVGAGI. The CDR3 protein is CASTKTSGSNEQFF. In DNA form, the CDR3 reads TGTGCCAGCACCAAGACTAGCGGGTCCAATGAGCAGTTCTTC.